This T cell receptor (beta chain) was sequenced during a study of T cells after yellow fever vaccination. The CDR3 runs 17 residues. Germline CDR1 reads SGHDT; CDR2 reads YYEEEE. V lost 4 bases, J lost 4 bases, and 23 bases lay in between. TCRdb passed the 5' RACE reads through MiXCR, listing each CDR3 protein once. The repertoire has 150,000 to 200,000 distinct CDR3 sequences, roughly 9.6% of them found once; the top ten carry 30% to 45%. This clonotype turned up a few times. The source was CD8+ T cells sorted from PBMCs, collected 15 days after the yellow fever booster vaccination. This chain connects TRBV5-6 to TRBJ1-2; D is possibly TRBD1 (6 bases). The sequence was obtained from a young man who received the YFV17D yellow fever vaccine. CDR3 nucleotide sequence: TGTGCCAGCAGCGGGGGGCCAGGTAGTCCCTCAATCTATGGCTACACCTTC. Residues: CASSGGPGSPSIYGYTF.